The 5 T cell receptor beta chains below come from one sample, sequenced in a study of tissue T cells after allogeneic stem cell transplantation. Time point indicated: mouse harvest day 7 after allogeneic transplant. Each mouse received 10^7 T-cell-depleted marrow cells plus 10^6 splenic CD5+ T cells by tail vein. Profiled with immunoSEQ multiplex PCR; TCRdb holds only in-frame clones, not every one. This table holds 3,000 to 5,000 clones, approximately 53% found once. Sequenced sample: lymph node tissue. The receptors were gathered from a female BALB/c mouse given C57BL/6 T cells with graft-versus-host disease after an allogeneic hematopoietic cell transplant.

Comments on this clone: Germline and genes here are mouse. The CDR3 loop reads CASSPQGANTEVFF. The sequenced CDR3 bases are TGTGCCAGCAGTCCCCAGGGTGCAAACACAGAAGTCTTC. V gene TRBV24 combines with J gene TRBJ1-1; possibly TRBD1 for D (5 bases). The sequenced fragment ends 1 residue before the CDR3 boundary, so the rest is inferred from the germline J gene. Trimming cost V 4 bases and J 0 bases, with 9 bases left between them. The germline V gene has CDR1 KGHTA and CDR2 FRNEEI. The CDR3 sequence is 14 residues long.

Remarks on this clone: Germline and genes here are mouse. The DNA ends 1 residue before the CDR3 does, and the rest of the CDR3 is filled in from the germline J gene. V and J are TRBV3 and TRBJ1-4; D gene uncertain. Trimming removed 5 bases at V and 0 bases at J, with 7 bases between. Germline CDR1 reads SNHLY; CDR2 reads FYNGKV (reference sequence). CDR3 length: 14 residues. The CDR3 DNA, read in part, is TGTGCCAGCAGCCGACACCTTTCCAACGAAAGATTATTT. Its translation: CASSRHLSNERLF. The full CDR3 protein is CASSRHLSNERLFF. Drawing the rest from reference TRBV3 and TRBJ1-4, the complete variable domain is GPKVLQIPSHQIIDMGQMVTLNCDPVSNHLYFYWYKQILGQQMEFLVNFYNGKVMEKSKLFKDQFSVERPDGSYFTLKIQPTALEDSAVYFCASSRHLSNERLFFGHGTKLSVL.

On this clone itself: The genes and germline here are from mouse. The CDR3 end falls 1 residue outside the read, so it is completed with the germline J gene. The J gene is TRBJ1-1, the V gene TRBV3, with 8 bases lining up with TRBD1. This CDR3 contains 15 residues. The V gene's germline CDR1 is SNHLY and CDR2 FYNGKV (reference sequence). V shed 1 base and J 1 base; nucleotides not matched to a gene: 2. The CDR3 DNA, read in part, is TGTGCCAGCAGCTTAGAAGGGACAGGAAACACAGAAGTCTTC. Translation gives CASSLEGTGNTEVF. The whole CDR3 protein is CASSLEGTGNTEVFF. Filled out from reference TRBV3 and TRBJ1-1, the complete variable domain reads GPKVLQIPSHQIIDMGQMVTLNCDPVSNHLYFYWYKQILGQQMEFLVNFYNGKVMEKSKLFKDQFSVERPDGSYFTLKIQPTALEDSAVYFCASSLEGTGNTEVFFGKGTRLTVV.

In the case of this clone: Gene names and germline match the mouse. The observed sequence ends 1 residue before the CDR3 terminus, with the missing tail filled in from the germline J gene. This chain links TRBV16 with TRBJ1-6; D remains ambiguous. TRBJ1-6 is reported as an ORF; its role is uncertain. The germline V gene has CDR1 SGHSA and CDR2 FRNQAP. Trimming removed 3 bases from V and 0 bases from J, with 0 bases in between. This CDR3 is 13 amino acids long. The CDR3: CASSFSYNSPLYF. The part of the CDR3 DNA that was read is TGTGCAAGCAGCTTTTCCTATAATTCGCCCCTCTAC.

As to this clone: The gene symbols are mouse symbols. The read terminates 1 residue before the CDR3 end, so the remaining end is supplied by the germline J gene. The chain is built from TRBV4 and TRBJ2-4; 10 bases are a match to TRBD2. The germline CDR1 and CDR2 sequences are LGHDT and YNNKQL (reference sequence). V was pared by 3 bases and J by 0 bases, with 3 bases of the junction left unmatched. CDR3 length equals 16 residues. The CDR3 bases that were read are TGTGCCAGCAGCTATAGGACTGGGGGTAGTCAAAACACCTTGTAC. This codes for CASSYRTGGSQNTLY. The complete CDR3 sequence is CASSYRTGGSQNTLYF.